Listed here is a single TCR beta chain. Its antigen is not known. These data originate in a study of OX40 agonist ivuxolimab in advanced cancers. Study-wide points: The antigens recognized by the expanded peripheral T cells, that is their antigen specificity, were not determined.

The length of the CDR3 is 13 residues. Germline CDR1 and CDR2: MGHRA and YSYEKL. V was clipped by 4 bases and J by 3 bases, with 8 bases between them. TCRdb's copy holds only in-frame clones and misses some; the assay was immunoSEQ multiplex PCR. This table has around 75,000 clones, nearly 90% appearing once. This sample comprised CD4+ or CD8+ T cells sorted from blood, obtained in a trial of the OX40 agonist ivuxolimab. This receptor was obtained from an adult with an advanced solid tumor such as melanoma, head and neck, liver or kidney cancer. The V and J genes are TRBV4-1 and TRBJ2-3; no clear D gene. In DNA form, the CDR3 reads TGCGCCAGCAGCCCGAGAACTACAGATACGCAGTATTTT. Residues: CASSPRTTDTQYF.